The rows below give T cell receptor beta chains drawn from one sample of a study of beta chain bispecific antibodies for T cell cancers. TCRdb reprocessed the 5' RACE reads with MiXCR, giving one entry per CDR3 protein. The table includes about 20,000 distinct CDR3 sequences, more than 2% detected once. What these receptors recognize is not known. This material consisted of healthy donor T cells cultured with leukemia cells, taken from a culture containing a bispecific antibody targeting TCR Vbeta12. The receptors were sampled from a human donor in good health. Some clones in this sample may be carry-over from other donors' samples. CDR3s include the opening cysteine and the closing phenylalanine or tryptophan. The D gene is left open where the match is weak. The size entry is marked missing in some rows and otherwise reads once, few, many or a size class.

V: TRBV9
D: TRBD2
size: many
J: TRBJ2-3
DNA: TGTGCCAGCAGCGCAAGACTAGCGCAATGGGATACGCAGTATTTT
CDR3: CASSARLAQWDTQYF

V: TRBV20-1
D: NA
size: many
J: TRBJ2-5
DNA: TGCAGTGCCTCGAGCCCTTTACAAGAGACCCAGTACTTC
CDR3: CSASSPLQETQYF

V: TRBV6-6
D: NA
size: many
J: TRBJ2-2
DNA: TGTGCCAGCAGTTACGGGTTTGAGAGGGGGGACACCGGGGAGCTGTTTTTT
CDR3: CASSYGFERGDTGELFF

V: TRBV20-1
D: TRBD1
size: many
J: TRBJ1-4
DNA: TGCAGTGCCGACCCGCGGGACAGCGCAACTAATGAAAAACTGTTTTTT
CDR3: CSADPRDSATNEKLFF

V: TRBV19
D: NA
size: NA
J: TRBJ2-2
DNA: TGTGCCAGTAGTATGTTGGCCGGGGAGCTGTTTTTT
CDR3: CASSMLAGELFF

V: TRBV5-1
D: NA
size: many
J: TRBJ1-1
DNA: TGCGCCAGCAGCTTGAACATAGGGTCAGGTGAAGCTTTCTTT
CDR3: CASSLNIGSGEAFF

V: TRBV4-1
D: TRBD2
size: many
J: TRBJ2-3
DNA: TGCGCCAGCAGCCTACTAGCGGGGCCGAGCACAGATACGCAGTATTTT
CDR3: CASSLLAGPSTDTQYF

V: TRBV30
D: NA
size: many
J: TRBJ2-7
DNA: TGTGCCTGGAGTGCAAAGGCTAGGGGTGCCTACGAGCAGTACTTC
CDR3: CAWSAKARGAYEQYF

V: TRBV27
D: NA
size: many
J: TRBJ2-7
DNA: TGTGCCAGCAGTTTATCCCTGGACGGACTCTACGAGCAGTACTTC
CDR3: CASSLSLDGLYEQYF

V: TRBV6-5
D: NA
size: many
J: TRBJ1-5
DNA: TGTGCCAGCAGTCCGACAGGAAATAGCAATCAGCCCCAGCATTTT
CDR3: CASSPTGNSNQPQHF

V: TRBV7-3
D: NA
size: many
J: TRBJ2-1
DNA: TGTGCCAGCAGTCTGGGACCTCAAAGGAGTAATGAGCAGTTCTTC
CDR3: CASSLGPQRSNEQFF

V: TRBV18
D: NA
size: many
J: TRBJ2-3
DNA: TGTGCCAGCTCACCGGCCGCCCTTCCAGGGGAGTGGCGCACAGATACGCAGTATTTT
CDR3: CASSPAALPGEWRTDTQYF

V: TRBV2
D: NA
size: many
J: TRBJ1-1
DNA: TGTGCCAGCAGTTCATACGGGGGCGGTGGCCAAGCTTTCTTT
CDR3: CASSSYGGGGQAFF

V: TRBV3-1
D: NA
size: many
J: TRBJ2-5
DNA: TGTGCCAGCAGCCAAGACTTGGAGACCCAGTACTTC
CDR3: CASSQDLETQYF

V: TRBV10-3
D: NA
size: many
J: TRBJ2-1
DNA: TGTGCCATTGGGTTAGGGGTTAATGAGCAGTTCTTC
CDR3: CAIGLGVNEQFF

V: TRBV20-1
D: NA
size: many
J: TRBJ2-5
DNA: TGCAGTGCAATCGCGGATTTTGTGGAGACCCAGTACTTC
CDR3: CSAIADFVETQYF

V: TRBV18
D: TRBD1
size: few
J: TRBJ1-2
DNA: TGTGCCAGCTCACCACCAACGACAGGGGATGGCTACACCTTC
CDR3: CASSPPTTGDGYTF

V: TRBV25-1
D: NA
size: many
J: TRBJ1-6
DNA: TGTGCCAGCAGTGAAAAGGGGGGCTGGATTTCACCCCTCCACTTT
CDR3: CASSEKGGWISPLHF

V: TRBV27
D: NA
size: many
J: TRBJ2-6
DNA: TGTGCCAGCAGTTCCGTCCCTGGGGCCAACGTCCTGACTTTC
CDR3: CASSSVPGANVLTF

V: TRBV7-8
D: NA
size: many
J: TRBJ1-5
DNA: TGTGCCAGCAGCACGGACAGATCGACTCAGCCCCAGCATTTT
CDR3: CASSTDRSTQPQHF

V: TRBV20-1
D: NA
size: many
J: TRBJ2-2
DNA: TGCAGTGCTAGAGATAATGCGCGGGCGAACACCGGGGAGCTGTTTTTT
CDR3: CSARDNARANTGELFF

V: TRBV28
D: NA
size: many
J: TRBJ1-1
DNA: TGTGCCAGCAGTTTATTGGGGGAGGGCACTGAAGCTTTCTTT
CDR3: CASSLLGEGTEAFF

V: TRBV28
D: NA
size: many
J: TRBJ2-7
DNA: TGTGCCAGCTTACGGCGGGGGCTATCCTACGAGCAGTACTTC
CDR3: CASLRRGLSYEQYF

V: TRBV5-1
D: NA
size: many
J: TRBJ1-1
DNA: TGCGCCAGCAGCTTGGGGCAGGGGCATACTGAAGCTTTCTTT
CDR3: CASSLGQGHTEAFF

V: TRBV7-6
D: NA
size: many
J: TRBJ1-3
DNA: TGTGCCAGCAGCACGGTCGTCTCTGGAAACACCATATATTTT
CDR3: CASSTVVSGNTIYF

V: TRBV19
D: TRBD2
size: many
J: TRBJ2-3
DNA: TGTGCCAGTAGTACAACTAGCGGGGGGTCAGATACGCAGTATTTT
CDR3: CASSTTSGGSDTQYF

V: TRBV7-8
D: NA
size: many
J: TRBJ2-7
DNA: TGTGCCAGCAGCTTACCATCGGGACGGGGGTACTTC
CDR3: CASSLPSGRGYF

V: TRBV28
D: NA
size: NA
J: TRBJ1-5
DNA: TGTGCCGCCACCGGACCCTTTGGCAATCAGCCCCAGCATTTT
CDR3: CAATGPFGNQPQHF

V: TRBV20-1
D: NA
size: medium-sized
J: TRBJ2-7
DNA: TGCAGTGCTGAGGGTGACAGGTCCTACGAGCAGTACTTC
CDR3: CSAEGDRSYEQYF

V: TRBV15
D: NA
size: many
J: TRBJ2-3
DNA: TGTGCCACCAGCAGGTGGGGGCTAGCGATAGCGGATACGCAGTATTTT
CDR3: CATSRWGLAIADTQYF

V: TRBV20-1
D: TRBD2
size: many
J: TRBJ2-1
DNA: TGCAGTGCTAGACTAACGGTGCGGGGGGGCTCCTACAATGAGCAGTTCTTC
CDR3: CSARLTVRGGSYNEQFF

V: TRBV10-2
D: TRBD2
size: many
J: TRBJ2-2
DNA: TGCGCCAGCAGTCCGAACCCCCTAGCGGGGGTGAGCACCGGGGAGCTGTTTTTT
CDR3: CASSPNPLAGVSTGELFF

V: TRBV10-2
D: NA
size: few
J: TRBJ1-2
DNA: TGCGCCAGCAGTGAGTCAAGGACGAGGCAGCGCTATGGCTACACCTTC
CDR3: CASSESRTRQRYGYTF

V: TRBV6-4
D: NA
size: many
J: TRBJ2-5
DNA: TGTGCCAGCAGTGACATAGACACTCAAGAGACCCAGTACTTC
CDR3: CASSDIDTQETQYF

V: TRBV13
D: TRBD2
size: many
J: TRBJ2-5
DNA: TGTGCCCCTCCGGGGGGGGCCAGGGAGACCCAGTACTTC
CDR3: CAPPGGARETQYF

V: TRBV6-5
D: TRBD2
size: many
J: TRBJ2-5
DNA: TGTGCCAGCAACATCGGCGGGGGACAAGAGACCCAGTACTTC
CDR3: CASNIGGGQETQYF

V: TRBV20-1
D: TRBD1
size: many
J: TRBJ2-3
DNA: TGCAGTGCTAGGTGGGACAGGGGGCTAGAAGATACGCAGTATTTT
CDR3: CSARWDRGLEDTQYF

V: TRBV10-3
D: TRBD2
size: many
J: TRBJ2-1
DNA: TGTGCCATCAGTGAGTCCAGAGCTAGCGGGGACCGCAATGAGCAGTTCTTC
CDR3: CAISESRASGDRNEQFF

V: TRBV6-4
D: NA
size: many
J: TRBJ2-1
DNA: TGTGCCAGCAGTGACGGGGACGTATACAATGAGCAGTTCTTC
CDR3: CASSDGDVYNEQFF

V: TRBV6-5
D: NA
size: many
J: TRBJ2-3
DNA: TGTGCCAGCAGTCCCGGGACTAGCACAGATACGCAGTATTTT
CDR3: CASSPGTSTDTQYF

V: TRBV9
D: TRBD2
size: many
J: TRBJ2-1
DNA: TGTGCCAGCAGCAATTACGGGGGGGCCAACTACAATGAGCAGTTCTTC
CDR3: CASSNYGGANYNEQFF

V: TRBV6-5
D: NA
size: medium-sized
J: TRBJ2-1
DNA: TGTGCCAGCAGCTCCGGGGGAATCTACAATGAGCAGTTCTTC
CDR3: CASSSGGIYNEQFF

V: TRBV28
D: TRBD2
size: many
J: TRBJ2-1
DNA: TGTGCCAGCAGTCCAACCGGGACTAGCGGGGGGGCGGTTGAGTTCTTC
CDR3: CASSPTGTSGGAVEFF

V: TRBV9
D: NA
size: many
J: TRBJ1-1
DNA: TGTGCCAGCAGCGGAGAAAGGGGGGGACAAGAGGGCACTGAAGCTTTCTTT
CDR3: CASSGERGGQEGTEAFF

V: TRBV5-1
D: NA
size: many
J: TRBJ2-5
DNA: TGCGCCAGCAGCCCCGGGCCCCCGGAGACCCAGTACTTC
CDR3: CASSPGPPETQYF

V: TRBV6-5
D: TRBD2
size: many
J: TRBJ2-5
DNA: TGTGCCAGCAGTTACTTTCGGGGGGGCTCGGAGACCCAGTACTTC
CDR3: CASSYFRGGSETQYF

V: TRBV5-6
D: TRBD1
size: few
J: TRBJ2-7
DNA: TGTGCCAGCAGCGACACACCGGGACAGGGCTCAAGCTCCTACGAGCAGTACTTC
CDR3: CASSDTPGQGSSSYEQYF

V: TRBV18
D: NA
size: few
J: TRBJ2-7
DNA: TGTGCCAGCTCACCCCGGGTGGATTCTTACGAGCAGTACTTC
CDR3: CASSPRVDSYEQYF

V: TRBV7-9
D: NA
size: many
J: TRBJ2-2
DNA: TGTGCCAGCAGCTTAAGCACCGGGGAGCTGTTTTTT
CDR3: CASSLSTGELFF

V: TRBV10-3
D: NA
size: medium-sized
J: TRBJ1-1
DNA: TGTGCCATCAGGGGAAGCGATTACACTGAAGCTTTCTTT
CDR3: CAIRGSDYTEAFF

V: TRBV3-1
D: NA
size: many
J: TRBJ2-3
DNA: TGTGCCAGCAGCCAGAGGGGGCGGGGGGACAGTGGTGGAAATACGCAGTATTTT
CDR3: CASSQRGRGDSGGNTQYF

V: TRBV5-6
D: NA
size: many
J: TRBJ1-2
DNA: TGTGCCAGCAGCTTGGGGACCCAAAGCGACTATGGCTACACCTTC
CDR3: CASSLGTQSDYGYTF

V: TRBV29-1
D: NA
size: few
J: TRBJ2-7
DNA: TGCAGCGTTGATTCAGGGCCCTACGAGCAGTACTTC
CDR3: CSVDSGPYEQYF